Sequencing of this TCR beta chain was carried out in a study of blood T cells in healthy people across ages. Through a sample-barcoded 5' primer and a J-beta primer mix, a second PCR was run for roughly 7 to 11 cycles. Through a template-switch adaptor with 12 random nucleotides, each cDNA molecule received a tag. TCRdb re-derived calls from the 5' RACE reads in MiXCR, one entry per CDR3 protein. The sample includes hundreds of thousands of distinct CDR3 sequences, 20% to 30% of them seen just once. Concerning this clonotype itself: The junction shows a germline mismatch at one end, possibly a read error.

The germline CDR1 and CDR2 sequences are MDHEN and SYDVKM. The CDR3 loop spans 18 amino acids. Those donating, healthy Caucasian individuals from Russia, were aged about 6 to 95. Another study also made use of these data, one on T cells of mothers and their children. That work adds: Biologically related mothers and children overlapped slightly more than unrelated pairs, a non-significant difference.

The sample comprised blood. The V call is TRBV28, the J call TRBJ2-7; TRBD2 matches at 8 bases. The J call may be incorrect, as the DNA end agrees better with TRBJ2-1. This clonotype was obtained from a boy aged 10-17 years in good health. The CDR3 DNA follows: TGTGCCGGCAGTCTCCGTGAGGCGGGAGGTTTCCCCTACAATGAGCAGTTCTTC. Its protein is CAGSLREAGGFPYNEQFF.